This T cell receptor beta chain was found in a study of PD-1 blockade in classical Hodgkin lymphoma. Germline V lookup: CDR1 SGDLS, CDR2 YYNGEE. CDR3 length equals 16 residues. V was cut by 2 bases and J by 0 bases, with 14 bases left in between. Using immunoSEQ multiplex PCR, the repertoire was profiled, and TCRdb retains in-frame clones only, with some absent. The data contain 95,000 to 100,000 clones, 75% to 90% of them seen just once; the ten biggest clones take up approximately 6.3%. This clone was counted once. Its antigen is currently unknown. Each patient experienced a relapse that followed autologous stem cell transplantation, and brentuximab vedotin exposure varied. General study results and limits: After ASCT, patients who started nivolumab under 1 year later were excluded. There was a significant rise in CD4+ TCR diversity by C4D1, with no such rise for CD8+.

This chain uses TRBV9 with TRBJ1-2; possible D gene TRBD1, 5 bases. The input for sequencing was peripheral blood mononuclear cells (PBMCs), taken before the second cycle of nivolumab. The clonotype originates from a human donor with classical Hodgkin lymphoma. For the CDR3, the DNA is TGTGCCAGCAGCGTCCCAATCCAGGGAGCTAACTATGGCTACACCTTC. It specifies CASSVPIQGANYGYTF.